A selection of T cell receptor beta chains follows, all from one sample in a study of blood T cell repertoires in COVID-19. Sequencing was performed with immunoSEQ multiplex PCR; in TCRdb, only in-frame clones are kept and a portion is missing. The data show fewer than 300,000 clones, 75% to 95% seen once. Sequencing was done on a sample of peripheral blood. These receptors originate from a person under 35 with COVID-19, enrolled during active disease. Both conserved end residues are part of each CDR3. A D gene is named only where the DNA matches it firmly. Expanded clones get a size class; other rows say once, few or many, or leave the size out.

CDR3 length: 12; clone size: .; V gene: TRBV11-2; J gene: TRBJ1-4; D gene: .; CDR3 protein: CASSGPNEKLFF; CDR3 DNA: TGTGCCAGCAGCGGCCCCAATGAAAAACTGTTTTTT
CDR3 length: 13; clone size: once; V gene: TRBV6-4; J gene: TRBJ1-1; D gene: .; CDR3 protein: CASSEGVNTEAFF; CDR3 DNA: TGTGCCAGCAGTGAGGGAGTTAACACTGAAGCTTTCTTT
CDR3 length: 18; clone size: .; V gene: TRBV4-1; J gene: TRBJ1-2; D gene: TRBD1; CDR3 protein: CASSQRWTGGAEVYGYTF; CDR3 DNA: TGCGCCAGCAGCCAAAGATGGACAGGGGGCGCGGAGGTGTATGGCTACACCTTC
CDR3 length: 15; clone size: .; V gene: TRBV7-6; J gene: TRBJ1-3; D gene: .; CDR3 protein: CASSSPDSSGNTIYF; CDR3 DNA: TGTGCCAGCAGCTCCCCGGACAGTTCTGGAAACACCATATATTTT
CDR3 length: 13; clone size: .; V gene: TRBV3-1/TRBV3-2; J gene: TRBJ1-6; D gene: .; CDR3 protein: CASSQGGLSPLHF; CDR3 DNA: TGTGCCAGCAGCCAGGGGGGGCTTTCACCCCTCCACTTT
CDR3 length: 11; clone size: .; V gene: TRBV29-1; J gene: TRBJ1-1; D gene: .; CDR3 protein: CSVDGRTEAFF; CDR3 DNA: TGCAGCGTTGACGGCAGGACTGAAGCTTTCTTT
CDR3 length: 15; clone size: .; V gene: TRBV19; J gene: TRBJ2-3; D gene: TRBD1; CDR3 protein: CASSTRDRGPDTQYF; CDR3 DNA: TGTGCCAGTAGTACCAGGGACAGGGGGCCGGATACGCAGTATTTT
CDR3 length: 19; clone size: .; V gene: TRBV7-8; J gene: TRBJ1-2; D gene: TRBD1; CDR3 protein: CASSSIQWDSTGLGYGYTF; CDR3 DNA: TGTGCCAGCAGCTCAATACAATGGGACAGTACGGGTTTGGGCTATGGCTACACCTTC
CDR3 length: 13; clone size: .; V gene: TRBV5-1; J gene: TRBJ2-2; D gene: .; CDR3 protein: CASSLEGVGELFF; CDR3 DNA: TGCGCCAGCAGCTTAGAGGGCGTGGGGGAGCTGTTTTTT
CDR3 length: 14; clone size: .; V gene: TRBV30; J gene: TRBJ1-2; D gene: TRBD1; CDR3 protein: CAWSQGALGYGYTF; CDR3 DNA: TGTGCCTGGAGTCAGGGGGCGCTTGGATATGGCTACACCTTC
CDR3 length: 13; clone size: .; V gene: TRBV29-1; J gene: TRBJ1-1; D gene: .; CDR3 protein: CSADFGGSTEAFF; CDR3 DNA: TGCAGCGCCGACTTTGGGGGGAGTACTGAAGCTTTCTTT
CDR3 length: 14; clone size: .; V gene: TRBV11-3; J gene: TRBJ2-2; D gene: .; CDR3 protein: CASTPGGVTGELFF; CDR3 DNA: TGTGCCAGCACCCCAGGTGGCGTCACCGGGGAGCTGTTTTTT
CDR3 length: 15; clone size: .; V gene: TRBV27; J gene: TRBJ1-2; D gene: .; CDR3 protein: CASSFGAGVEDGYTF; CDR3 DNA: TGTGCCAGCAGTTTTGGGGCAGGGGTTGAGGATGGCTACACCTTC
CDR3 length: 15; clone size: .; V gene: TRBV6-6; J gene: TRBJ2-3; D gene: TRBD2; CDR3 protein: CASRSTSGGSDTQYF; CDR3 DNA: TGTGCCAGCAGGTCTACTAGCGGGGGGTCAGATACGCAGTATTTT
CDR3 length: 15; clone size: .; V gene: TRBV4-2; J gene: TRBJ2-7; D gene: TRBD2; CDR3 protein: CASSQGAGGPYEQYF; CDR3 DNA: TGTGCCAGCAGCCAAGGGGCGGGAGGGCCGTACGAGCAGTACTTC
CDR3 length: 15; clone size: .; V gene: TRBV20-1; J gene: TRBJ2-7; D gene: TRBD2; CDR3 protein: CSASVRLERGYEQYF; CDR3 DNA: TGCAGTGCTAGTGTCCGCCTTGAGCGGGGCTACGAGCAGTACTTC
CDR3 length: 14; clone size: .; V gene: TRBV5-1; J gene: TRBJ2-7; D gene: TRBD1; CDR3 protein: CASSMGQGVAEQYF; CDR3 DNA: TGCGCCAGCAGCATGGGACAGGGGGTGGCCGAGCAGTACTTC
CDR3 length: 13; clone size: .; V gene: TRBV27; J gene: TRBJ1-2; D gene: .; CDR3 protein: CASSFGANYGYTF; CDR3 DNA: TGTGCCAGCAGTTTCGGAGCTAACTATGGCTACACCTTC
CDR3 length: 15; clone size: .; V gene: TRBV3-1/TRBV3-2; J gene: TRBJ1-2; D gene: .; CDR3 protein: CASSPRPEANYGYTF; CDR3 DNA: TGTGCCAGCAGCCCGAGGCCAGAAGCTAACTATGGCTACACCTTC
CDR3 length: 16; clone size: .; V gene: TRBV25-1; J gene: TRBJ1-2; D gene: .; CDR3 protein: CASSTQTPGAWDGYTF; CDR3 DNA: TGTGCCAGCAGTACTCAAACTCCAGGGGCGTGGGATGGCTACACCTTC
CDR3 length: 18; clone size: .; V gene: TRBV30; J gene: TRBJ2-7; D gene: TRBD2; CDR3 protein: CACSAEGNSGSSAYEQYF; CDR3 DNA: TGTGCCTGCTCGGCCGAGGGGAATAGCGGGAGTAGCGCCTACGAGCAGTACTTC
CDR3 length: 16; clone size: .; V gene: TRBV4-1; J gene: TRBJ2-7; D gene: TRBD1; CDR3 protein: CASSEGTRTGGYEQYF; CDR3 DNA: TGCGCCAGCAGCGAAGGAACAAGGACAGGGGGCTACGAGCAGTACTTC
CDR3 length: 15; clone size: .; V gene: TRBV6-1; J gene: TRBJ2-7; D gene: TRBD2; CDR3 protein: CASSENWDSGRGGDF; CDR3 DNA: TGTGCCAGCAGTGAAAATTGGGATAGCGGGAGAGGGGGCGACTTC
CDR3 length: 14; clone size: .; V gene: TRBV6-1; J gene: TRBJ1-5; D gene: .; CDR3 protein: CASSEQGNSQPQHF; CDR3 DNA: TGTGCCAGCAGTGAACAGGGTAATTCTCAGCCCCAGCATTTT
CDR3 length: 15; clone size: .; V gene: TRBV6-4; J gene: TRBJ2-6; D gene: .; CDR3 protein: CASSEGGSGANVLTF; CDR3 DNA: TGTGCCAGCAGTGAGGGAGGCTCTGGGGCCAACGTCCTGACTTTC
CDR3 length: 16; clone size: .; V gene: TRBV9; J gene: TRBJ2-3; D gene: .; CDR3 protein: CASSIRQGFSTDTQYF; CDR3 DNA: TGTGCCAGCTCTATTCGTCAGGGATTTAGCACAGATACGCAGTATTTT
CDR3 length: 14; clone size: .; V gene: TRBV5-6; J gene: TRBJ1-1; D gene: .; CDR3 protein: CASSLPTGYTEAFF; CDR3 DNA: TGTGCCAGCAGCCTTCCTACAGGTTACACTGAAGCTTTCTTT
CDR3 length: 16; clone size: .; V gene: TRBV2; J gene: TRBJ2-1; D gene: TRBD2; CDR3 protein: CASSPGLAGVDDEQFF; CDR3 DNA: TGTGCCAGCAGTCCCGGACTAGCGGGAGTGGATGATGAGCAGTTCTTC
CDR3 length: 14; clone size: .; V gene: TRBV5-1; J gene: TRBJ1-1; D gene: .; CDR3 protein: CASSLDGGNTEAFF; CDR3 DNA: TGCGCCAGCAGCTTGGACGGGGGGAACACTGAAGCTTTCTTT
CDR3 length: 15; clone size: .; V gene: TRBV5-4; J gene: TRBJ2-2; D gene: TRBD2; CDR3 protein: CASSLGTSGTGELFF; CDR3 DNA: TGTGCCAGCAGCTTAGGGACTAGCGGCACCGGGGAGCTGTTTTTT
CDR3 length: 13; clone size: .; V gene: TRBV27; J gene: TRBJ2-1; D gene: TRBD1; CDR3 protein: CASSHRGENEQFF; CDR3 DNA: TGTGCCAGCAGTCACAGGGGTGAGAATGAGCAGTTCTTC
CDR3 length: 15; clone size: .; V gene: TRBV29-1; J gene: TRBJ2-7; D gene: TRBD2; CDR3 protein: CSVEDRGLAAYEQYF; CDR3 DNA: TGCAGCGTTGAAGACCGGGGACTAGCGGCCTACGAGCAGTACTTC
CDR3 length: 13; clone size: .; V gene: TRBV9; J gene: TRBJ1-2; D gene: .; CDR3 protein: CASSVEQGYGYTF; CDR3 DNA: TGTGCCAGCAGCGTAGAACAGGGCTATGGCTACACCTTC
CDR3 length: 13; clone size: .; V gene: TRBV27; J gene: TRBJ2-1; D gene: .; CDR3 protein: CASSFSSYNEQFF; CDR3 DNA: TGTGCCAGCAGTTTTAGTTCCTACAATGAGCAGTTCTTC
CDR3 length: 13; clone size: .; V gene: TRBV15; J gene: TRBJ1-1; D gene: TRBD1; CDR3 protein: CATSPTGEAGAFF; CDR3 DNA: TGTGCCACCAGCCCTACAGGGGAGGCGGGGGCTTTCTTT
CDR3 length: 16; clone size: once; V gene: TRBV24-1; J gene: TRBJ2-2; D gene: .; CDR3 protein: CATSDPTLAAPGELFF; CDR3 DNA: TGTGCCACCAGTGATCCCACCCTAGCTGCGCCCGGGGAGCTGTTTTTT
CDR3 length: 13; clone size: .; V gene: TRBV27; J gene: TRBJ1-2; D gene: .; CDR3 protein: CASSKLTSYGYTF; CDR3 DNA: TGTGCCAGCAGTAAACTGACAAGCTATGGCTACACCTTC
CDR3 length: 13; clone size: .; V gene: TRBV12-5; J gene: TRBJ1-4; D gene: .; CDR3 protein: CASGLPPGEKLFF; CDR3 DNA: TGTGCTAGTGGTCTCCCGCCGGGAGAAAAACTGTTTTTT
CDR3 length: 17; clone size: .; V gene: TRBV27; J gene: TRBJ2-5; D gene: TRBD1; CDR3 protein: CASQRNRGASPLETQYF; CDR3 DNA: TGTGCCAGCCAAAGAAACAGGGGGGCCTCCCCCCTAGAGACCCAGTACTTC
CDR3 length: 15; clone size: .; V gene: TRBV3-1/TRBV3-2; J gene: TRBJ2-5; D gene: TRBD1; CDR3 protein: CASSHDRDVWETQYF; CDR3 DNA: TGTGCCAGCAGCCACGACAGGGATGTGTGGGAGACCCAGTACTTC
CDR3 length: 17; clone size: few; V gene: TRBV7-6; J gene: TRBJ2-5; D gene: .; CDR3 protein: CASSPGRLDSVPKTQYF; CDR3 DNA: TGTGCCAGCAGCCCCGGAAGGCTGGACAGCGTTCCCAAGACCCAGTACTTC
CDR3 length: 14; clone size: .; V gene: TRBV24-1; J gene: TRBJ2-4; D gene: .; CDR3 protein: CAAGAGLAKNIQYF; CDR3 DNA: TGTGCCGCAGGGGCAGGGTTAGCCAAAAACATTCAGTACTTC
CDR3 length: 14; clone size: few; V gene: TRBV5-4; J gene: TRBJ2-5; D gene: .; CDR3 protein: CASSLSEYQETQYF; CDR3 DNA: TGTGCCAGCAGCTTGAGCGAGTACCAAGAGACCCAGTACTTC
CDR3 length: 13; clone size: .; V gene: TRBV7-3; J gene: TRBJ2-5; D gene: .; CDR3 protein: CASSSLGTETQYF; CDR3 DNA: TGTGCCAGCAGCTCCCTCGGTACAGAGACCCAGTACTTC